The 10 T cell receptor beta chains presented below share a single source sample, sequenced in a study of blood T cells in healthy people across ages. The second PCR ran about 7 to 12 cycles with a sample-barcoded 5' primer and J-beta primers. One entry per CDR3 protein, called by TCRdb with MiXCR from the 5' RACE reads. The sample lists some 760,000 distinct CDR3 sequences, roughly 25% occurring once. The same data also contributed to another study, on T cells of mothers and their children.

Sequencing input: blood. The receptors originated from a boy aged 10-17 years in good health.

Here the CDR3 reads CASSDDRAPEKLFF. The CDR3 DNA follows: TGTGCCAGCAGTGACGACAGGGCCCCGGAAAAACTGTTTTTT. The genes are TRBV6-4 and TRBJ1-4; TRBD1 agrees at 7 bases. V trimming: 2 bases; J trimming: 8 bases; junction bases outside the gene matches: 5. This CDR3 is built from 14 residues. Germline V lookup: CDR1 MRHNA, CDR2 SNTAGT.

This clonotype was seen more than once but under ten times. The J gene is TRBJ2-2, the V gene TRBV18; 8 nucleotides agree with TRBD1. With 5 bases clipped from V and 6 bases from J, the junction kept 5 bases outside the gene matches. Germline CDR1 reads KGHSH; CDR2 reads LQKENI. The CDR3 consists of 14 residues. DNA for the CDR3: TGTGCCAGCTCATCGCAGGGGGCGGCCGGGGAGCTGTTTTTT. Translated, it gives CASSSQGAAGELFF.

CDR3 region: CASSLEASGFYEQYF. In DNA, the CDR3 is TGTGCCAGCAGCCTGGAGGCTAGCGGATTCTACGAGCAGTACTTC. J is TRBJ2-5 and V is TRBV6-6; 7 nucleotides agree with TRBD2. The J call may be incorrect, as the DNA end agrees better with TRBJ2-7. Germline CDR1 MNHNY, CDR2 SVGAGI (reference sequence). This CDR3 is 15 amino acids long.

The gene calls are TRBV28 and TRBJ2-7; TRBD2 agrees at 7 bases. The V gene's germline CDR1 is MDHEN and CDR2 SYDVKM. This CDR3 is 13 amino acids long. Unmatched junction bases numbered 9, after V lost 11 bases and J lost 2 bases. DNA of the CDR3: TGTGCCCTAGGGGCTAGCGGACCCTACGAGCAGTACTTC. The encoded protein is CALGASGPYEQYF.

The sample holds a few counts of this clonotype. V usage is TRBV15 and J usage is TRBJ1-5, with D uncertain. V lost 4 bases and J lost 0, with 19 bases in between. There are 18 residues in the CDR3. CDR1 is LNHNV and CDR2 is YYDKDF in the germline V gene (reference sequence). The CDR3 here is CATSTTREYTYSNQPQHF. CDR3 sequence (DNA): TGTGCCACCAGCACAACACGGGAATATACTTATAGCAATCAGCCCCAGCATTTT.

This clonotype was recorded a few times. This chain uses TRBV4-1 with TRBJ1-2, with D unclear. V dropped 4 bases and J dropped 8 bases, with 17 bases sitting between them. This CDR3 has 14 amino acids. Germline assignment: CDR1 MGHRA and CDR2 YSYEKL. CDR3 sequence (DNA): TGCGCCAGCAGCCCCCGGACTGGCCCCTTAGGCTACACCTTC. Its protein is CASSPRTGPLGYTF.

CDR3 nucleotides: TGCGCCAGCAGCACGGGAGTCCGCAAAAAGGGCCCAGGAAACACCATATATTTT. This sequence encodes CASSTGVRKKGPGNTIYF. The V and J genes are TRBV5-1 and TRBJ1-3, with D unclear. Germline lookup yields CDR1 SGHRS and CDR2 YFSETQ. The CDR3 length is 18 residues. The V and J ends lost 4 bases and 4 bases respectively, with 24 bases between them.

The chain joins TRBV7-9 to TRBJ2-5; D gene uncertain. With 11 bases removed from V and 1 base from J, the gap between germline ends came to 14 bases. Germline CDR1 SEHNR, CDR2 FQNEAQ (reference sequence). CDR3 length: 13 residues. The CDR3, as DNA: TGTGCCGCCCAATTAGTCTTCCAAGAGACCCAGTACTTC. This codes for CAAQLVFQETQYF.

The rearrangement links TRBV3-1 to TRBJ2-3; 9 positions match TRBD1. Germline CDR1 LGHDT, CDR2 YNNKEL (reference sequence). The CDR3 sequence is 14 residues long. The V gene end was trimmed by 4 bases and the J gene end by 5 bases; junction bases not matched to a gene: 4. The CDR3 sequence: CASSLQTGGDTQYF. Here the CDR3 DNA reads TGTGCCAGCAGCCTCCAGACAGGGGGAGATACGCAGTATTTT.

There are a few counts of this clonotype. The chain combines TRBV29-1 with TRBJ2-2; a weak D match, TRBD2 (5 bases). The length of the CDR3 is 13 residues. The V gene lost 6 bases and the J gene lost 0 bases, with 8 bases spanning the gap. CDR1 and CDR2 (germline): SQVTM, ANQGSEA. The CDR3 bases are TGCAGCGTCGGGATTTCGAACACCGGGGAGCTGTTTTTT. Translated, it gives CSVGISNTGELFF.